The next 26 T cell receptor beta chains were all read from a single sample in a study of cytomegalovirus exposure and HLA in healthy donors. Method: immunoSEQ multiplex PCR; TCRdb's copy keeps in-frame clones and lacks some. The sample has 70,000 or so clones; less than 95% are singletons. Source material: PBMCs. All receptors derive from a woman between 18 and 29 years old in good health and CMV-seronegative.

This clone has a single count. The chain is built from TRBV29-1 and TRBJ2-5; a weak D match, TRBD1 (6 bases). Germline-derived CDR1 and CDR2 are SQVTM and ANQGSEA. The CDR3 is made up of 12 amino acids. Trimming shortened V by 1 base and J by 5 bases, and 8 bases separated the two germline ends. The CDR3 region has the DNA TGCAGCGTTGAAGGACAGGTGGAGACCCAGTACTTC. This translates into CSVEGQVETQYF.

This chain uses TRBV7-2 with TRBJ1-4; 10 bases map to TRBD1. The V gene end was trimmed by 5 bases and the J gene end by 7 bases; junction bases not matched to a gene: 7. Germline V gene lookup returns CDR1 SGHTA and CDR2 FQGNSA. The CDR3 spans 15 residues. The CDR3 reads CASSTTGGGGEKLFF. CDR3 DNA sequence: TGTGCCAGCAGCACGACAGGGGGCGGGGGTGAAAAACTGTTTTTT.

The chain combines TRBV28 with TRBJ2-3; TRBD2 matches at 10 bases. The CDR3 sequence is 16 residues long. V trimming: 4 bases; J trimming: 5 bases; junction bases outside the gene matches: 9. In germline, CDR1 is MDHEN, CDR2 SYDVKM. The CDR3 region is CASSSPTSGVKDTQYF. The CDR3 bases are TGTGCCAGCAGTTCCCCCACTAGCGGGGTAAAAGATACGCAGTATTTT.

DNA for the CDR3: TGTGCCAGCAGCTTTAAGCGAGGCTACGAGCAGTACTTC. It specifies CASSFKRGYEQYF. The V and J genes are TRBV5-6 and TRBJ2-7; no clear D gene. Deletions cut 2 bases from V and 3 bases from J, with 9 bases between. The CDR3 runs to 13 residues. Germline loops: CDR1 SGHDT, CDR2 YYEEEE.

The J gene is TRBJ1-1, the V gene TRBV29-1; D possibly corresponds to TRBD1 (6 bases). The germline gives CDR1 SQVTM, CDR2 ANQGSEA. The CDR3 spans 12 residues. Trimming stripped 6 bases from V and 4 bases from J, with 12 bases between. CDR3: CSVPGQTTEAFF. DNA for the CDR3: TGCAGCGTCCCAGGACAGACCACTGAAGCTTTCTTT.

The chain recombines TRBV6-6 with TRBJ2-7; 7 nucleotides match TRBD1. This CDR3 is built from 15 residues. The J segment lost 3 bases and the V segment lost 4 bases, leaving 9 bases of the junction unmatched. From germline, CDR1 is MNHNY and CDR2 SVGAGI (reference sequence). The CDR3 region has the DNA TGTGCCAGCAGTTTCCCTGGACAGGAACTCTACGAGCAGTACTTC. Translation: CASSFPGQELYEQYF.

This clone was detected only once. The gene calls are TRBV6-6 and TRBJ1-6; D call uncertain. This CDR3 is built from 16 residues. V was pared by 2 bases and J by 0 bases, with 8 bases between. In germline, CDR1 is MNHNY, CDR2 SVGAGI (reference sequence). The CDR3 nucleotides read TGTGCCAGCAGTTACGGCGGTAACTCCTATAATTCACCCCTCCACTTT. This gives the protein CASSYGGNSYNSPLHF.

The rearrangement uses TRBV18 and TRBJ1-1; the match to TRBD1 covers 7 bases. CDR3 size: 13 residues. Losses at the gene ends were 3 bases for V and 6 bases for J; bases not matched to a gene: 4. Per the germline V gene, CDR1 is KGHSH and CDR2 is LQKENI. The CDR3 bases are TGTGCCAGCTCACCCCCAGGGGGGCCTGAAGCTTTCTTT. Its protein product is CASSPPGGPEAFF.

The V call is TRBV4-2, the J call TRBJ2-7, with D possibly TRBD2 on 7 matching bases. The germline V gene encodes CDR1 LGHNA and CDR2 YNFKEQ. The V end lost 1 base, the J end lost 2 bases, and 21 bases lay between the germline ends. This CDR3 comprises 18 residues. DNA of the CDR3: TGTGCCAGCAGCCAAGGGAGCCAGGGGAGGGCGAGCCCCTACGAGCAGTACTTC. This sequence encodes CASSQGSQGRASPYEQYF.

This clone was detected only a few times. This sequence joins TRBV18 and TRBJ2-4; D call uncertain. Per the germline V gene, CDR1 is KGHSH and CDR2 is LQKENI. V shed 3 bases and J shed 5 bases, with 14 bases lying between them. The CDR3 contains 15 residues. The CDR3 DNA reads as TGTGCCAGCTCACCGGAACAGCTTTCCCAAAACATTCAGTACTTC. Its translation: CASSPEQLSQNIQYF.

The rearrangement links TRBV5-1 to TRBJ2-1, with D possibly matching TRBD1 (5 bases). Per the germline V gene, CDR1 is SGHRS and CDR2 is YFSETQ. V dropped 0 bases and J dropped 2 bases, with 6 bases sitting between them. There are 14 residues in the CDR3. CDR3 nucleotides: TGCGCCAGCAGCTTGGGACAGACCTACAATGAGCAGTTCTTC. Protein: CASSLGQTYNEQFF.

This rearrangement joins TRBV9 to TRBJ1-1, with 12 bases lining up with TRBD1. CDR1 is SGDLS, CDR2 YYNGEE, per germline. Trimming cost V 0 bases and J 4 bases; bases outside gene matches: 7. This CDR3 comprises 17 residues. CDR3 protein: CASSVGDRGLSVTEAFF. CDR3 nucleotide sequence: TGTGCCAGCAGCGTAGGGGACAGGGGGCTTTCGGTCACTGAAGCTTTCTTT.

The gene calls are TRBV10-3 and TRBJ2-1, with TRBD1 as a possible D gene (5 bases). The CDR3 has 14 residues. Germline CDR1 reads ENHRY; CDR2 reads SYGVKD. The V gene lost 10 bases and the J gene lost 4 bases, with 17 bases spanning the gap. As DNA, the CDR3 is TGTGCCAAGGTTATCAGGGAACCGTACAATGAGCAGTTCTTC. Translated, it gives CAKVIREPYNEQFF.

This rearrangement joins TRBV19 to TRBJ2-2; possible D gene TRBD2, 6 bases. The V gene lost 7 bases and the J gene lost 1 base, with 13 bases spanning the gap. Germline loops: CDR1 LNHDA, CDR2 SQIVND (reference sequence). This CDR3 spans 15 amino acids. The CDR3 DNA follows: TGTGCCAGTAAAGTAGTGGGACTGAACACCGGGGAGCTGTTTTTT. It translates to CASKVVGLNTGELFF.

The chain has TRBV19 and TRBJ2-5; weak D call: TRBD2 (5 bases). The CDR3 length is 13 residues. CDR1 and CDR2 from the germline V gene are LNHDA and SQIVND (reference sequence). The V end lost 3 bases, the J end lost 3 bases, and 8 bases lay between the germline ends. Written as DNA, the CDR3 is TGTGCCAGTAGTATGTCTAGCAAAGAGACCCAGTACTTC. Translation gives CASSMSSKETQYF.

This clone has only one observation. This chain uses TRBV30 with TRBJ1-2; D ambiguous. The V end was cut by 8 bases, the J end by 5 bases, with 15 bases between. The germline V gene has CDR1 GTSNPN and CDR2 SVGIG (reference sequence). CDR3 length: 12 amino acids. CDR3 sequence (DNA): TGTGCCGTGGTGGTGGGCGTGTATGGCTACACCTTC. Residues: CAVVVGVYGYTF.

The V and J genes are TRBV6-6 and TRBJ1-6; the match to TRBD1 covers 7 bases. V lost 9 bases and J lost 4; bases outside the gene matches: 3. Per germline, CDR1 MNHNY and CDR2 SVGAGI (reference sequence). The CDR3 contains 13 residues. The CDR3 loop is CASLQGYNSPLHF. The CDR3 region has the DNA TGTGCCAGTCTACAGGGGTATAATTCACCCCTCCACTTT.

The gene calls are TRBV2 and TRBJ1-4; 8 bases fit TRBD1. J was trimmed by 8 bases and V by 3 bases; bases with no gene match: 8. The CDR3 totals 15 residues. Per the germline V gene, CDR1 is SNHLY and CDR2 is FYNNEI. CDR3 nucleotides: TGTGCCAGCAGTGACGAGGACAGGGAGTGGGAAAAACTGTTTTTT. It encodes CASSDEDREWEKLFF.

V and J are TRBV7-3 and TRBJ2-1, with 7 bases matching TRBD2. Germline V gene sequence: CDR1 SGHTA, CDR2 FQGTGA. Trimming at V came to 5 bases and at J to 4 bases, leaving 8 bases not matched to a gene. This CDR3 is built from 15 residues. The CDR3 loop reads CASSGGVSIYNEQFF. The CDR3 DNA sequence: TGTGCCAGCAGCGGGGGGGTATCCATTTACAATGAGCAGTTCTTC.

The CDR3 DNA sequence: TGTGCCAGCTCAACTACGAGGCAAGAGACCCAGTACTTC. Protein: CASSTTRQETQYF. The chain is built from TRBV18 and TRBJ2-5; D is ambiguous. Trimming removed 5 bases at V and 2 bases at J, with 9 bases between. The CDR3 spans 13 residues. Germline lookup yields CDR1 KGHSH and CDR2 LQKENI.

The genes are TRBV5-1 and TRBJ1-2, with D perhaps matching TRBD1 (6 bases). Germline V gives CDR1 SGHRS, CDR2 YFSETQ. This CDR3 region has 15 residues. V lost 0 bases to trimming and J lost 4 bases, with 13 bases between them. CDR3 nucleotide sequence: TGCGCCAGCAGCTTGGCCACAGGGTACGGCTATGGCTACACCTTC. This gives the protein CASSLATGYGYGYTF.

V usage is TRBV5-6 and J usage is TRBJ1-2, with D possibly matching TRBD1 (6 bases). The V and J ends lost 5 bases and 5 bases respectively, with 22 bases between them. There are 16 residues in the CDR3. Germline CDR1 SGHDT, CDR2 YYEEEE. The CDR3 DNA reads TGTGCCAGCAGGGGGGCGGCAGTCAGGACATGGTATGGCTACACCTTC. This translates into CASRGAAVRTWYGYTF.

The rearrangement links TRBV13 to TRBJ1-4; 10 bases align to TRBD1. CDR3 size: 18 residues. Trimming at V came to 4 bases and at J to 1 base, leaving 9 bases not matched to a gene. CDR1 and CDR2 from the germline V gene are PRHDT and FYEKMQ (reference sequence). CDR3 coding DNA: TGTGCCAGCAGCTCTACCGACAGGGGGCTCGGAACTAATGAAAAACTGTTTTTT. Its protein is CASSSTDRGLGTNEKLFF.

The rearrangement links TRBV27 to TRBJ1-4; no firm D call. V was shortened by 2 bases and J by 2 bases, with 6 bases between the two germline ends. The CDR3 loop spans 14 amino acids. Germline V lookup: CDR1 MNHEY, CDR2 SMNVEV (reference sequence). CDR3: CASSLTDTNEKLFF. CDR3 coding DNA: TGTGCCAGCAGTTTAACAGATACTAATGAAAAACTGTTTTTT.

The chain carries TRBV7-3 and TRBJ2-1; possibly TRBD1 for D (6 bases). V gave up 5 bases and J gave up 7 bases, with 12 bases separating them. Germline V gene lookup returns CDR1 SGHTA and CDR2 FQGTGA. CDR3 length equals 13 residues. This CDR3 reads CASSPRGWNEQFF. CDR3 DNA: TGTGCCAGCAGCCCCAGGGGTTGGAATGAGCAGTTCTTC. Complete variable domain (other parts from reference TRBV7-3 and TRBJ2-1): GAGVSQTPSNKVTEKGKYVELRCDPISGHTALYWYRQSLGQGPEFLIYFQGTGAADDSGLPNDRFFAVRPEGSVSTLKIQRTERGDSAVYLCASSPRGWNEQFFGPGTRLTVL.

The chain is built from TRBV7-8 and TRBJ1-5, with 8 bases fitting TRBD1. The CDR3 sequence is 14 residues long. J lost 7 bases, V lost 1 base, and 3 bases had no gene match. Germline V gene lookup returns CDR1 SGHVS and CDR2 FQNEAQ. The CDR3 region is CASSLDRGRQPQHF. The CDR3, as DNA: TGTGCCAGCAGCTTAGACAGGGGGAGACAGCCCCAGCATTTT.